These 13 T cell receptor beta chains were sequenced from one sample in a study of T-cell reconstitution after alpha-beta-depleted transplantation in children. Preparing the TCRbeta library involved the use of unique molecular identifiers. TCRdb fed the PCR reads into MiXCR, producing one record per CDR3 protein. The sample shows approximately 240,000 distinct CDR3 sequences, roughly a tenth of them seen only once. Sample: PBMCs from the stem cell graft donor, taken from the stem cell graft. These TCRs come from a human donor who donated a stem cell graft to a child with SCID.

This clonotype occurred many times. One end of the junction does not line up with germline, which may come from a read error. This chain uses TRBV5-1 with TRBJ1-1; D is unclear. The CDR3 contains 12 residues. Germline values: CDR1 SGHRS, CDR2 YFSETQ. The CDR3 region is CASSLANTEAFF. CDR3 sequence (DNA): TGTGCCAGCAGCTTAGCGAACACTGAAGCTTTCTTT. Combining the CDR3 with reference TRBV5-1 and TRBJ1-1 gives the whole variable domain KAGVTQTPRYLIKTRGQQVTLSCSPISGHRSVSWYQQTPGQGLQFLFEYFSETQRNKGNFPGRFSGRQFSNSRSEMNVSTLELGDSALYLCASSLANTEAFFGQGTRLTVV.

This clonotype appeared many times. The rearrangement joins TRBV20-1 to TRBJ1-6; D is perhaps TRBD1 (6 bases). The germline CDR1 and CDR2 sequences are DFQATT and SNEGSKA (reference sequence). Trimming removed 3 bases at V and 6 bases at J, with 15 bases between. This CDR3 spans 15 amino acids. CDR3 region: CSARPLGASNSPLHF. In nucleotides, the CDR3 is TGCAGTGCTAGGCCCTTGGGGGCGAGTAATTCACCCCTCCACTTT.

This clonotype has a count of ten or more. The CDR3 DNA sequence: TGTGCCAGCAGCTTAGTGGGCCCCCGGGAGGCTTTCTTT. This sequence encodes CASSLVGPREAFF. V usage is TRBV7-9 and J usage is TRBJ1-1; D is unclear. The CDR3 has 13 amino acids. V gave up 1 base and J gave up 11 bases, with 14 bases separating them. The germline V gene encodes CDR1 SEHNR and CDR2 FQNEAQ (reference sequence).

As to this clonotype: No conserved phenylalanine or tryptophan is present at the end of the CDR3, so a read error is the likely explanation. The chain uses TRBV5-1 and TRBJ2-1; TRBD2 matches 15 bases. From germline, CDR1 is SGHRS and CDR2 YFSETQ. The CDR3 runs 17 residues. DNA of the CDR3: TGCGCCAGCAGCCGGGGACTAGCGGGGGGTTCCTTCAATGATCAGTTCTCC. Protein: CASSRGLAGGSFNDQFS.

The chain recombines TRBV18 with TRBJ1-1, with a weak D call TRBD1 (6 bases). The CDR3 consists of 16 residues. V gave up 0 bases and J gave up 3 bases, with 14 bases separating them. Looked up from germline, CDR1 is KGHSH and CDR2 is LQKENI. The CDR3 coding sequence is TGTGCCAGCTCACCACCGGGGAGCAGGGGCCACACTGAAGCTTTCTTT. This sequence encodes CASSPPGSRGHTEAFF.

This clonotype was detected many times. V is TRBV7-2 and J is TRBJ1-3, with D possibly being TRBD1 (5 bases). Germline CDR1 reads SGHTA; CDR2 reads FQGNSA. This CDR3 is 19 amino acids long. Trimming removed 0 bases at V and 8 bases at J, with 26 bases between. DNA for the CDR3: TGTGCCAGCAGCTTAGCCGGGACTACCCTCCGGTTTATGCGGGACACCATATATTTT. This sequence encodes CASSLAGTTLRFMRDTIYF.

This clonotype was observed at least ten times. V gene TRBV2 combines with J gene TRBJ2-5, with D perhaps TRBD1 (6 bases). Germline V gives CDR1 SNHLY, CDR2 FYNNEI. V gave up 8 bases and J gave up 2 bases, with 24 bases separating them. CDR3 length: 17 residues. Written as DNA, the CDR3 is TGTGCCAGCGGGACACGACTTGCGGACCACCTACAAGAGACCCAGTACTTC. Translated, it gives CASGTRLADHLQETQYF.

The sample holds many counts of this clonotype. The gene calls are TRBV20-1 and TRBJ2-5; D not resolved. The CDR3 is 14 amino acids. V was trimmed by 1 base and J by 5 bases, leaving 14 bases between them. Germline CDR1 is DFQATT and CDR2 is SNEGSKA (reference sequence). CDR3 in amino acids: CSARARGLRETQYF. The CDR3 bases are TGCAGTGCTAGAGCTCGTGGGTTACGGGAGACCCAGTACTTC.

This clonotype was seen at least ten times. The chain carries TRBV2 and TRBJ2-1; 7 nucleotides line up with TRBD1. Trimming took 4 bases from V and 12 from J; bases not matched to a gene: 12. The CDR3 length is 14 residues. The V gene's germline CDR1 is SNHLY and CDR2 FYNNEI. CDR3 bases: TGTGCCAGCAGTGGGGACAGACCCATTGTCGGGCAGTTCTTC. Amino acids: CASSGDRPIVGQFF.

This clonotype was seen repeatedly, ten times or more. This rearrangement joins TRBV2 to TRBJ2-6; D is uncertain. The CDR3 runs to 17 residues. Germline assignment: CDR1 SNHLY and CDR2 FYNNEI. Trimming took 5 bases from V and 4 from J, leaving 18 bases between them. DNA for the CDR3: TGTGCCAGCAGTCTTTTCTTGCGGCCGGACGGGGCCAACGTCCTGACTTTC. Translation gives CASSLFLRPDGANVLTF. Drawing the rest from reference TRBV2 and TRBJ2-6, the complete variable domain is EPEVTQTPSHQVTQMGQEVILRCVPISNHLYFYWYRQILGQKVEFLVSFYNNEISEKSEIFDDQFSVERPDGSNFTLKIRSTKLEDSAMYFCASSLFLRPDGANVLTFGAGSRLTVL.

The CDR3 protein is CASSPLPGTGGGEQYF. CDR3 DNA: TGTGCCAGCTCACCTTTACCCGGGACAGGGGGTGGCGAGCAGTACTTC. V and J are TRBV18 and TRBJ2-7; TRBD1 matches at 11 bases. Germline loops: CDR1 KGHSH, CDR2 LQKENI. The ends lost 3 bases at V and 6 bases at J; junction bases unmatched: 10. CDR3 size: 16 residues.

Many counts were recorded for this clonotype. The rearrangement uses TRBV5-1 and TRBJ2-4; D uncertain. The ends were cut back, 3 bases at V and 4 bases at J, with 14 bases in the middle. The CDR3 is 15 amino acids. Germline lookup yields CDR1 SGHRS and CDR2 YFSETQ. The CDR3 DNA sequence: TGCGCCAGCAGCTCTTCATCAACGCGGAAAAACATTCAGTACTTC. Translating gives CASSSSSTRKNIQYF.

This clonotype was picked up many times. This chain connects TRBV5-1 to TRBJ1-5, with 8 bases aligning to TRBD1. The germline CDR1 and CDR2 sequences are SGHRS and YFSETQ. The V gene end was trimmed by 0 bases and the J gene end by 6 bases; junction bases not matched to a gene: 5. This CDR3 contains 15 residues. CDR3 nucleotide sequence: TGCGCCAGCAGCTTGGGACAGGGGATCGGTCAGCCCCAGCATTTT. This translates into CASSLGQGIGQPQHF.